This TCR beta chain was sequenced in a study of blood T cells in healthy people across ages. The study, taken as a whole, reports: The donors' CMV status was not determined, possibly confounding changes in expanded clonotypes. With unsorted PBMCs, a conclusive comparison of naive versus antigen-experienced cells was not possible.

Total RNA was extracted at no less than 5.5 micrograms per sample. For this clonotype: Antigen: not known. A much bigger clone sits one base away, suggesting this may be a read error.

Per germline, CDR1 SEHNR and CDR2 FQNEAQ (reference sequence). The CDR3 has 14 amino acids. Trimming at V came to 8 bases and at J to 4 bases, leaving 10 bases not matched to a gene. A J-beta primer mix and a sample-barcoded 5' primer were used in a second PCR of roughly 7 to 12 cycles. A template-switch adaptor that had 12 random nucleotides put a tag on each cDNA molecule. MiXCR, applied by TCRdb to the 5' RACE reads, yields one record per CDR3 protein. Among hundreds of thousands of distinct CDR3 sequences, 29% were seen once, and the ten largest hold roughly a sixth. The chain links TRBV7-9 to TRBJ2-5, with 7 bases lining up with TRBD2. Material for sequencing was blood. The clonotype comes from an elderly woman in good health. Here the CDR3 reads CASAGSGDLETQYF. The CDR3 bases are TGTGCCAGCGCTGGAAGCGGGGACCTAGAGACCCAGTACTTC.